The 27 T cell receptor beta chains below come from one sample, sequenced in a study of T cells in Graves' hyperthyroidism and ophthalmopathy. Amplification of TCR beta CDR3 regions used RNA as the template. With the HTBI primer set, the TCR CDR3 went through a first round of RT-PCR. Each CDR3 protein is one row after TCRdb ran MiXCR on the multiplex PCR reads. The sample records 750,000 to 900,000 distinct CDR3 sequences, 38% being singletons. Sequenced: blood. The receptors shown here come from a man younger than 35 with Graves' hyperthyroidism.

In this sample, this clonotype turned up many times. The V call is TRBV29-1, the J call TRBJ1-2; the match to TRBD1 covers 11 bases. V was pared by 1 base and J by 3 bases, with 7 bases of the junction left unmatched. There are 16 residues in the CDR3. Germline V CDR1 and CDR2: SQVTM, ANQGSEA. CDR3 amino acids: CSVEGVGDRGDYGYTF. The CDR3 bases are TGCAGCGTTGAAGGCGTCGGGGACAGGGGGGACTATGGCTACACCTTC.

This clonotype was counted many times. The CDR3 sequence is CASTPGVEYTEAFF. DNA of the CDR3: TGTGCCAGCACCCCGGGGGTGGAGTACACTGAAGCTTTCTTT. J is TRBJ1-1 and V is TRBV12-3 or TRBV12-4; D is possibly TRBD1 (5 bases). Trimming stripped 7 bases from V and 3 bases from J, with 15 bases between. This CDR3 has 14 amino acids.

V usage is TRBV7-7 and J usage is TRBJ2-2; 10 bases are a match to TRBD2. CDR1 and CDR2 (germline): SSHAT, FNYEAQ (reference sequence). The CDR3 spans 16 residues. Unmatched junction bases numbered 9, after V lost 6 bases and J lost 5 bases. The CDR3 loop reads CASSSPSGSGTGELFF. CDR3 nucleotide sequence: TGTGCCAGCAGTTCGCCTAGCGGGAGCGGGACCGGGGAGCTGTTTTTT.

The sample holds a few counts of this clonotype. This chain connects TRBV5-1 to TRBJ2-5; 8 nucleotides agree with TRBD1. Trimming took 4 bases from V and 4 from J; bases not matched to a gene: 9. This CDR3 is 15 amino acids long. Germline V CDR1 and CDR2: SGHRS, YFSETQ. This CDR3 is CASSPGTGGGETQYF. CDR3 DNA: TGCGCCAGCAGCCCCGGGACAGGAGGAGGAGAGACCCAGTACTTC.

This clonotype showed up just a few times. This chain joins TRBV5-4 and TRBJ2-2, with D possibly called TRBD1 or TRBD2 (6 bases each). This CDR3 is 16 amino acids long. Trimming cost V 3 bases and J 6 bases, with 18 bases left between them. The germline V gene encodes CDR1 SGHNT and CDR2 YYREEE (reference sequence). The CDR3 sequence: CASSSAGTEGAGELFF. The CDR3 nucleotides are TGTGCCAGCAGCTCGGCCGGGACGGAGGGGGCCGGGGAGCTGTTTTTT.

Concerning this clonotype itself: Its ends do not fully match the called genes, so a read error is possible. The chain has TRBV20-1 and TRBJ2-6, with D maybe TRBD2 (5 bases). CDR1 and CDR2 from the germline V gene are DFQATT and SNEGSKA (reference sequence). CDR3 length: 11 amino acids. The CDR3 nucleotides read TGCAGTGCTAGCGGGGTCAACGTCCTGACTTTC. Translated: CSASGVNVLTF.

Many counts were recorded for this clonotype. This chain uses TRBV10-3 with TRBJ2-7, with D hard to call. From germline, CDR1 is ENHRY and CDR2 SYGVKD. V lost 0 bases and J 3 bases, leaving 12 bases between the germline ends. The CDR3 contains 15 residues. CDR3 amino acids: CAISESLGHGYEQYF. In DNA, the CDR3 is TGTGCCATCAGTGAGTCGTTGGGCCACGGCTACGAGCAGTACTTC.

The chain couples TRBV7-2 to TRBJ2-2, with D perhaps being TRBD1 or TRBD2 (5 bases each). CDR1 SGHTA and CDR2 FQGNSA come from the germline V gene. The CDR3 spans 14 residues. The ends were cut back, 3 bases at V and 7 bases at J, with 12 bases in the middle. The CDR3 reads CASSFKGTNGELFF. CDR3 sequence (DNA): TGTGCCAGCAGCTTCAAGGGGACGAACGGGGAGCTGTTTTTT.

This chain links TRBV14 with TRBJ2-7; D may be TRBD2 (6 bases). The CDR3 loop spans 14 amino acids. Germline V gene data show CDR1 as SGHDN and CDR2 as FVKESK. V shed 4 bases and J shed 5 bases, with 15 bases lying between them. The CDR3 loop is CASSPGDLPDEQYF. The DNA of the CDR3 is TGTGCCAGCAGCCCGGGGGACCTGCCTGACGAGCAGTACTTC.

This chain links TRBV5-1 with TRBJ1-3; no reliable D call. CDR3 length: 18 amino acids. Per the germline V gene, CDR1 is SGHRS and CDR2 is YFSETQ. With 0 bases removed from V and 0 bases from J, the gap between germline ends came to 16 bases. CDR3 bases: TGCGCCAGCAGCTTGGGAGAGAGTGGCGGGAGCTCTGGAAACACCATATATTTT. Protein product: CASSLGESGGSSGNTIYF.

As to this clonotype: One end of the junction is discordant with germline, which a read error may explain. The CDR3 DNA is TGTGCCAGCAGCCAAGAACCGACAGGGGGGTCTGGCCACACCTTC. This translates into CASSQEPTGGSGHTF. The chain carries TRBV6-1 and TRBJ1-2, with 9 bases identical to TRBD1. The length of the CDR3 is 15 residues. Germline loops: CDR1 MNHNS, CDR2 SASEGT.

This clonotype was counted many times. The chain is built from TRBV5-1 and TRBJ1-5; possibly TRBD1 for D (6 bases). CDR1 is SGHRS, CDR2 YFSETQ, per germline. The CDR3 is 15 amino acids. The V gene lost 0 bases and the J gene lost 6 bases, with 13 bases spanning the gap. CDR3 amino acids: CASSLDGGQGQPQHF. In nucleotides, the CDR3 is TGCGCCAGCAGCTTGGACGGGGGGCAGGGTCAGCCCCAGCATTTT.

The chain recombines TRBV14 with TRBJ2-2; either TRBD1 or TRBD2 may fit D (5 bases each). Germline V CDR1 and CDR2: SGHDN, FVKESK. The CDR3 consists of 17 residues. The germline V and J ends were trimmed by 1 base and 3 bases, with 15 bases remaining between them. This CDR3 is CASSQVKLVGDTGELFF. Here the CDR3 DNA reads TGTGCCAGCAGCCAAGTGAAGTTAGTGGGGGACACCGGGGAGCTGTTTTTT.

V gene TRBV28 combines with J gene TRBJ1-5, with a possible D match to TRBD1 (5 bases). Germline V gene lookup returns CDR1 MDHEN and CDR2 SYDVKM. The CDR3 is 15 amino acids. The V gene lost 5 bases and the J gene lost 2 bases, with 13 bases spanning the gap. CDR3 in amino acids: CASSTQGKGNQPQHF. In DNA form, the CDR3 reads TGTGCCAGCAGTACTCAGGGAAAGGGCAATCAGCCCCAGCATTTT. The entire variable domain, with the rest obtained from reference TRBV28 and TRBJ1-5, is as follows: DVKVTQSSRYLVKRTGEKVFLECVQDMDHENMFWYRQDPGLGLRLIYFSYDVKMKEKGDIPEGYSVSREKKERFSLILESASTNQTSMYLCASSTQGKGNQPQHFGDGTRLSIL.

This clonotype has only a few counts. This chain uses TRBV7-2 with TRBJ2-3; D gene unclear. The CDR3 covers 12 residues. Germline V CDR1 and CDR2: SGHTA, FQGNSA. Trimming left V 7 bases short and J 6 bases short, with 11 bases between. The CDR3 bases are TGTGCCAGCACAATGACCGTCGATACGCAGTATTTT. This sequence encodes CASTMTVDTQYF.

The rearrangement uses TRBV7-9 and TRBJ2-7, with TRBD2 matching 13 bases. This CDR3 spans 21 amino acids. Germline V gene sequence: CDR1 SEHNR, CDR2 FQNEAQ (reference sequence). V trimming: 2 bases; J trimming: 3 bases; junction bases outside the gene matches: 19. The CDR3 coding sequence is TGTGCCAGCAGCTTACCGACAGGGGGTAGGACTAGCGGGAGTTCGGGCTACGAGCAGTACTTC. Its translation is CASSLPTGGRTSGSSGYEQYF. Based on the CDR3 plus reference TRBV7-9 and TRBJ2-7, the full variable domain is DTGVSQNPRHKITKRGQNVTFRCDPISEHNRLYWYRQTLGQGPEFLTYFQNEAQLEKSRLLSDRFSAERPKGSFSTLEIQRTEQGDSAMYLCASSLPTGGRTSGSSGYEQYFGPGTRLTVT.

CDR3 DNA sequence: TGTGCCAGCAGCATCAGGGGGACAGACGGCAGGCGGGTACACTACACCTTC. This encodes CASSIRGTDGRRVHYTF. J is TRBJ1-2 and V is TRBV13; 7 bases map to TRBD1. The CDR3 runs 17 residues. The germline V gene encodes CDR1 PRHDT and CDR2 FYEKMQ (reference sequence). J was trimmed by 10 bases and V by 5 bases; bases with no gene match: 22.

The V and J genes are TRBV28 and TRBJ2-5; D is uncertain. Germline assignment: CDR1 MDHEN and CDR2 SYDVKM. Between the trimmed V and J ends, which lost 6 bases and 1 base, there was a span of 9 bases. This CDR3 has 13 residues. CDR3 coding DNA: TGTGCCAGCAGGCCCCCCGTCCAAGAGACCCAGTACTTC. Its translation is CASRPPVQETQYF.

The chain combines TRBV20-1 with TRBJ2-5; 10 nucleotides agree with TRBD1. This CDR3 has 13 amino acids. V shed 4 bases, J shed 5 bases, and the junction held 4 bases outside the gene matches. Germline CDR1 reads DFQATT; CDR2 reads SNEGSKA (reference sequence). CDR3 nucleotide sequence: TGCAGTGCTATGGACAGGGGGTGGGAGACCCAGTACTTC. Translated, it gives CSAMDRGWETQYF.

This clonotype occurred once. The junction departs from germline at one end; a sequencing error may be responsible. This chain joins TRBV24-1 and TRBJ2-6, with 8 bases fitting TRBD1. This CDR3 is built from 19 residues. Germline V gene data show CDR1 as KGHDR and CDR2 as SFDVKD. CDR3 protein: CATSDKGQDSYSGDNVLTF. Written as DNA, the CDR3 is TGTGCCACCAGTGATAAGGGACAGGACTCTTACTCTGGGGACAACGTCCTGACTTTC.

The J gene is TRBJ2-7, the V gene TRBV7-2; 10 bases fit TRBD1. The CDR3 is 15 amino acids. Germline-derived CDR1 and CDR2 are SGHTA and FQGNSA. With 9 bases clipped from V and 5 bases from J, the junction kept 13 bases outside the gene matches. CDR3 nucleotide sequence: TGTGCCAGTAACTCTTTTGGACAGGGGGGCGACGAGCAGTACTTC. Amino acids: CASNSFGQGGDEQYF.

This clonotype has ten or more counts. The chain has TRBV10-3 and TRBJ1-4, with D hard to call. V lost 3 bases and J 6 bases, leaving 11 bases between the germline ends. There are 14 residues in the CDR3. The germline CDR1 and CDR2 sequences are ENHRY and SYGVKD. CDR3 amino acids: CAISDREKDEKLFF. The CDR3 DNA follows: TGTGCCATCAGTGATAGGGAGAAGGATGAAAAACTGTTTTTT.

V usage is TRBV25-1 and J usage is TRBJ1-6; D possibly corresponds to TRBD1 (5 bases). V lost 4 bases, J lost 8 bases, and 15 bases lay in between. This CDR3 has 15 amino acids. Germline V gives CDR1 MGHDK, CDR2 SYGVNS. The CDR3 DNA reads TGTGCCAGCAGTGCTGTAGGGACGGCAGATTCACCCCTCCACTTT. Translated: CASSAVGTADSPLHF.

With regard to this clonotype: The junction does not match germline at one end; this may be a read error. The gene calls are TRBV12-3 or TRBV12-4 and TRBJ2-5, with D unresolved. This CDR3 contains 14 residues. The CDR3 nucleotides are TGTGCCAGCGGTTTGACGGGCCCGGTGGAGACCCAGTACTTC. Translated: CASGLTGPVETQYF.

This clonotype was detected many times. V gene TRBV7-9 combines with J gene TRBJ1-3; D remains ambiguous. The length of the CDR3 is 14 residues. The germline V gene has CDR1 SEHNR and CDR2 FQNEAQ (reference sequence). Trimming removed 0 bases from V and 0 bases from J, with 3 bases in between. The CDR3 nucleotides are TGTGCCAGCAGCTTAGCTTCCTCTGGAAACACCATATATTTT. The encoded protein is CASSLASSGNTIYF.

This clonotype was seen only a few times. The gene calls are TRBV6-1 and TRBJ1-3, with 8 bases aligning to TRBD1. The germline V gene encodes CDR1 MNHNS and CDR2 SASEGT. The CDR3 covers 14 residues. Germline trimming cut 4 bases from V and 7 bases from J; bases unmatched to any gene: 6. CDR3 DNA sequence: TGTGCCAGCAGTGTCAGGGGGCGAGGCAACACCATATATTTT. This encodes CASSVRGRGNTIYF.

The sample holds many counts of this clonotype. The V call is TRBV6-5, the J call TRBJ1-1, with D unclear. CDR3 length: 11 residues. Germline CDR1 MNHEY, CDR2 SVGAGI. Trimming cost V 10 bases and J 4 bases, with 10 bases left between them. DNA of the CDR3: TGTGCCATCGGGGTGGGCACTGAAGCTTTCTTT. Encoded protein: CAIGVGTEAFF.